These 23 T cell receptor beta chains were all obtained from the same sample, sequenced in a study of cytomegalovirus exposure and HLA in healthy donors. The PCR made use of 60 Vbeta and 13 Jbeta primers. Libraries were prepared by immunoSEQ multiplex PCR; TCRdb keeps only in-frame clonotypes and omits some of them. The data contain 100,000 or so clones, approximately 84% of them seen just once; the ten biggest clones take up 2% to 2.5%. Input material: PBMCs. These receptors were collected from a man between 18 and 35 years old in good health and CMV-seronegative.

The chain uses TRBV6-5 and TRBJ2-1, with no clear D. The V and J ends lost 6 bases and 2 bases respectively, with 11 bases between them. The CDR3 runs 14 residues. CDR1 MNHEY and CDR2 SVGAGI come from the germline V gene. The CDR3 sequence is CASSPVAAYNEQFF. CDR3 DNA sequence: TGTGCCAGCAGCCCCGTTGCGGCCTACAATGAGCAGTTCTTC.

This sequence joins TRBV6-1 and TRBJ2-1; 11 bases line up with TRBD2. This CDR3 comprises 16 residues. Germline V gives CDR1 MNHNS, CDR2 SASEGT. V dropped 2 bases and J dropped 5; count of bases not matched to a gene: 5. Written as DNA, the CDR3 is TGTGCCAGCAGTGAAATAGCGGGAGGGGGGAACAATGAGCAGTTCTTC. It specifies CASSEIAGGGNNEQFF.

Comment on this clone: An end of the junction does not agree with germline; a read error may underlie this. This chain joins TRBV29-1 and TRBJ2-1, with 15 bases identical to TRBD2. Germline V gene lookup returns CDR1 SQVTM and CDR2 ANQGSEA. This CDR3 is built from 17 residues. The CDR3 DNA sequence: TGCAGCGGGTCCGGGACTAGCGGGAGGAAATCCTACAAAGAGCAGTTCTTC. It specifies CSGSGTSGRKSYKEQFF.

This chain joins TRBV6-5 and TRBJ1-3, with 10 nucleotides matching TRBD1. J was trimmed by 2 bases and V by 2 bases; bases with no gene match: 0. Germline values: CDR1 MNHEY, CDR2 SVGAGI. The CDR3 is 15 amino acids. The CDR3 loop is CASSYGQGAGNTIYF. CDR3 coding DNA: TGTGCCAGCAGTTACGGACAGGGGGCTGGAAACACCATATATTTT.

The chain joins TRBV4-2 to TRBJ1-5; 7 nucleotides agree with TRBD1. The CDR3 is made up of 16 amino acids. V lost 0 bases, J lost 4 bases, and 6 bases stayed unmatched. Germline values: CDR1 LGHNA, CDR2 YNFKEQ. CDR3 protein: CASSQDSDRENQPQHF. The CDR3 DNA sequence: TGTGCCAGCAGCCAAGATTCCGACAGGGAGAATCAGCCCCAGCATTTT.

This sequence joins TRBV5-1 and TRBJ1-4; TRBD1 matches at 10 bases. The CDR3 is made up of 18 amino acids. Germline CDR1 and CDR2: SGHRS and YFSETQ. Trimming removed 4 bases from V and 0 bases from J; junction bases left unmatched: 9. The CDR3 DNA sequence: TGCGCCAGCAGCCGAAGCATGACAGGGGGCACAACTAATGAAAAACTGTTTTTT. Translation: CASSRSMTGGTTNEKLFF.

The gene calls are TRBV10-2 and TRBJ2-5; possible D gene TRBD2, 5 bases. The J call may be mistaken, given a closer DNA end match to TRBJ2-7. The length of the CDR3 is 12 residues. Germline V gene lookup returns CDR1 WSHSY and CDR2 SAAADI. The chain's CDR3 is CASRITSNEQYF. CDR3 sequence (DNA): TGCGCCAGCAGGATTACTAGTAACGAGCAGTACTTC.

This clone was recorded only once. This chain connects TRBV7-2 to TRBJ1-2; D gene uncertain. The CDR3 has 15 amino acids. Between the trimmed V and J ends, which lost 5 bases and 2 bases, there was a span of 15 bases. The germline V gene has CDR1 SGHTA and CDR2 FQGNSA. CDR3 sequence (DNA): TGTGCCAGCAGCCCTCAGAATAGCATCAACTATGGCTACACCTTC. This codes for CASSPQNSINYGYTF.

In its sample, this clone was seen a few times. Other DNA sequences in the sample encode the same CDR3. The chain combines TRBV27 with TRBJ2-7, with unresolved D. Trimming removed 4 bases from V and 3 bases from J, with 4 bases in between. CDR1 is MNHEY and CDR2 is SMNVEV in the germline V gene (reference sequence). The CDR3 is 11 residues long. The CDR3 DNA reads TGTGCCAGCAGTTCGAGCTACGAGCAGTACTTC. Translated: CASSSSYEQYF.

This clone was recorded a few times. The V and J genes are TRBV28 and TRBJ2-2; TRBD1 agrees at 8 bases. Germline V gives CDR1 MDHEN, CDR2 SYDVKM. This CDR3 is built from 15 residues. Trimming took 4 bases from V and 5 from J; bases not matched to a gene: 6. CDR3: CASSSGTGQTGELFF. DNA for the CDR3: TGTGCCAGCAGTTCCGGGACAGGTCAAACCGGGGAGCTGTTTTTT.

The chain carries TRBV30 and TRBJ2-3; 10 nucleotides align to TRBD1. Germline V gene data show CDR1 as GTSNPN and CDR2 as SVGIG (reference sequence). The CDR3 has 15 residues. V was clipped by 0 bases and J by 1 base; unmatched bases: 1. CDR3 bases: TGTGCCTGGAGTGTAGGGACAGGGGGCACAGATACGCAGTATTTT. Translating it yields CAWSVGTGGTDTQYF.

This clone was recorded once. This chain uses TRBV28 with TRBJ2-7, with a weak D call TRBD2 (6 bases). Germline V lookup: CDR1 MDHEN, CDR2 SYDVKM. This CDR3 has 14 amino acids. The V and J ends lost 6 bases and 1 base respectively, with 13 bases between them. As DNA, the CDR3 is TGTGCCAGCAGGATTGGGGACTCTTCCTACGAGCAGTACTTC. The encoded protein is CASRIGDSSYEQYF.

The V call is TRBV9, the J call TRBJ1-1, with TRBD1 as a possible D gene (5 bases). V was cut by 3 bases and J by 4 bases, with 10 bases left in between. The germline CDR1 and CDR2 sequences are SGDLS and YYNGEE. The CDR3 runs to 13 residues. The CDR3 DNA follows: TGTGCCAGCAGCGCGGACATCTCCACTGAAGCTTTCTTT. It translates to CASSADISTEAFF.

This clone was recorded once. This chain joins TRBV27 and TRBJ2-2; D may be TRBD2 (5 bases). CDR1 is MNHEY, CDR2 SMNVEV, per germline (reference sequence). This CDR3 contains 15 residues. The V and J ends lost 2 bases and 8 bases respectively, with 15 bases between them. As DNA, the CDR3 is TGTGCCAGCAGTTTAGGCGGACTTCTCGGGGGGGAGCTGTTTTTT. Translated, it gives CASSLGGLLGGELFF.

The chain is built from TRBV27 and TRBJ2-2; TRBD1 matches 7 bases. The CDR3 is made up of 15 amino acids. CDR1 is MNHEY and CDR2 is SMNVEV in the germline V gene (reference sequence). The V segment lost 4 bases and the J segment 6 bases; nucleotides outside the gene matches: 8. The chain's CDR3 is CASSSEGGIAGELFF. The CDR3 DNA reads TGTGCCAGCAGTTCTGAAGGGGGCATCGCCGGGGAGCTGTTTTTT.

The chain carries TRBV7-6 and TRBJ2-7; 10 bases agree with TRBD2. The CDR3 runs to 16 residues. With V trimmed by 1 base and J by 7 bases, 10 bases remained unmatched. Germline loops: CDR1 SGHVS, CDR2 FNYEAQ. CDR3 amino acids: CASSLEPRLAGDEQYF. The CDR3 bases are TGTGCCAGCAGCTTAGAGCCCCGGCTAGCGGGAGATGAGCAGTACTTC.

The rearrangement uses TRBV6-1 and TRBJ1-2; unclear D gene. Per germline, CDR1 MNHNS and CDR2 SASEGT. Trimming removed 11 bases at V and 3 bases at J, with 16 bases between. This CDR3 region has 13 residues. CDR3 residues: CAATEIFDYGYTF. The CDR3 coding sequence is TGTGCCGCGACGGAGATTTTCGACTATGGCTACACCTTC.

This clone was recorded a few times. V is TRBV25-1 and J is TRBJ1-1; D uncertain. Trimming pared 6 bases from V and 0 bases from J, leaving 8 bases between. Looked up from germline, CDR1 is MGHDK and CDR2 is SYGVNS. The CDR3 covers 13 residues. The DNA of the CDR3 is TGTGCCAGCAGGGGTCAGGTGAACACTGAAGCTTTCTTT. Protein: CASRGQVNTEAFF.

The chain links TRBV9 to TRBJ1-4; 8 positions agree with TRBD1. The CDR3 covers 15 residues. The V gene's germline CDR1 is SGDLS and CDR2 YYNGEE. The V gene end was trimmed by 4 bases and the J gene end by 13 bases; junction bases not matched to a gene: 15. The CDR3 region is CASSPGQGGGNRLFF. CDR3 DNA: TGTGCCAGCAGCCCAGGACAGGGAGGAGGGAATAGACTGTTTTTT.

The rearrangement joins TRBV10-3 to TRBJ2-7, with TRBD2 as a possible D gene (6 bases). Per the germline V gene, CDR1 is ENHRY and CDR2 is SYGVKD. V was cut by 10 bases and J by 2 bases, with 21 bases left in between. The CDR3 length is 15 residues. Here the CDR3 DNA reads TGTGCCACCTACACACCCTACGGGGAGGCCTACGAGCAGTACTTC. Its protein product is CATYTPYGEAYEQYF.

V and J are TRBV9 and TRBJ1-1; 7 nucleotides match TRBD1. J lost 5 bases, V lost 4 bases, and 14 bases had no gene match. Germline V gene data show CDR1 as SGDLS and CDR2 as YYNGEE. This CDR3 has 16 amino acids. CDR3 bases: TGTGCCAGCAGCCCGGAGGGGGCCAGGGGGAGGACTGAAGCTTTCTTT. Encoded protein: CASSPEGARGRTEAFF. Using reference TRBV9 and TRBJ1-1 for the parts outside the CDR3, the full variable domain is DSGVTQTPKHLITATGQRVTLRCSPRSGDLSVYWYQQSLDQGLQFLIQYYNGEERAKGNILERFSAQQFPDLHSELNLSSLELGDSALYFCASSPEGARGRTEAFFGQGTRLTVV.

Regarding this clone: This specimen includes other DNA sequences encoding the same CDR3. The CDR3 here is CASSVVAASTDTQYF. CDR3 bases: TGTGCCAGCAGCGTAGTGGCGGCTAGCACAGATACGCAGTATTTT. This chain connects TRBV9 to TRBJ2-3, with D unclear. This CDR3 comprises 15 residues. With 0 bases removed from V and 0 bases from J, the gap between germline ends came to 8 bases. Germline V CDR1 and CDR2: SGDLS, YYNGEE.

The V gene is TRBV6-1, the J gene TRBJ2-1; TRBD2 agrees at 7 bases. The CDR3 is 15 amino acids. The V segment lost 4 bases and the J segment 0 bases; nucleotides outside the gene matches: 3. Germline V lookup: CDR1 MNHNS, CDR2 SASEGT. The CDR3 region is CASSVLASSYNEQFF. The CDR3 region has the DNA TGTGCCAGCAGTGTACTAGCGAGCTCCTACAATGAGCAGTTCTTC.